In this sample, the clone carrying this T cell receptor (beta chain) turned up a few times. TCRdb's table, derived via immunoSEQ multiplex PCR, lists solely in-frame clones and lacks some. The table has tens of thousands of clones, approximately 77% seen once. This sample is part of a study of PD-L1 blockade in urothelial cancer. Germline CDR1 and CDR2: LGHNA and YNFKEQ. CDR3 length: 16 residues. With 2 bases removed from V and 0 bases from J, the gap between germline ends came to 10 bases. Time point indicated: pretreatment peripheral blood. V is TRBV4-2 and J is TRBJ2-2, with D tentatively TRBD1 (6 bases). This TCR was recovered from a man between 65 and 85 years old with urothelial cancer. Sample: PBMCs, taken around atezolizumab (anti-PD-L1) treatment. The DNA of the CDR3 is TGTGCCAGCAGCCAACAGGGGACCCCGAACACCGGGGAGCTGTTTTTT. Translating gives CASSQQGTPNTGELFF.